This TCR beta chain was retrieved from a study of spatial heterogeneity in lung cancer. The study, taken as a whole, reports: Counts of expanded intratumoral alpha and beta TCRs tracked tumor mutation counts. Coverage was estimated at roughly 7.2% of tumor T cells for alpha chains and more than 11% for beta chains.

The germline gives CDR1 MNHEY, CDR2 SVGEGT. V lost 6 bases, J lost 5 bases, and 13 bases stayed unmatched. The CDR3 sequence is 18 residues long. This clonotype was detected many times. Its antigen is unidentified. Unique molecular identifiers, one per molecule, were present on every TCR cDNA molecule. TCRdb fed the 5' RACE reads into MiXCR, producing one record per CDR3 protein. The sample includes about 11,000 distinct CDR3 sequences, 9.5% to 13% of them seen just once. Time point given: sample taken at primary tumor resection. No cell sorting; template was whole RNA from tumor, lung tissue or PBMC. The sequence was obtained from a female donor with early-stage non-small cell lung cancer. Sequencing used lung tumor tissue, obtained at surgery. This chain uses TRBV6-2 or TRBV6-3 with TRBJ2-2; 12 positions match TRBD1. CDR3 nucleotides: TGTGCCAGCAGAAACCCGGGACAGGGGGCCCGGGGAACCGGGGAGCTGTTTTTT. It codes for CASRNPGQGARGTGELFF.